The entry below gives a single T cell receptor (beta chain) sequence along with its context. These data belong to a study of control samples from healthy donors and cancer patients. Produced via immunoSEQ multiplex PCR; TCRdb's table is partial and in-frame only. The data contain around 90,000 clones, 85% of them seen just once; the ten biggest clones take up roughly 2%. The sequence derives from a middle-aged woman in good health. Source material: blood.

The DNA of the CDR3 is TGTGCCAGCAGTTACAACGGGGTCGGCGAGCAGTACTTC. Translating gives CASSYNGVGEQYF. The rearrangement links TRBV6-2 or TRBV6-3 to TRBJ2-7, with a tentative D call TRBD2 (5 bases). The CDR3 is 13 residues long. Germline V gene data show CDR1 as MNHEY and CDR2 as SVGEGT. Trimming shortened V by 2 bases and J by 6 bases, and 11 bases separated the two germline ends.